The present entry profiles one TCR beta chain with its context. This record comes from a study of blood T cell repertoires in COVID-19. On the study more broadly: The United States, Italy and Spain were the sources of the acute and convalescent COVID-19 samples.

As processed by the authors: Amplifying reference gene primers gave estimates of nucleated cell counts. Clones were sequenced by immunoSEQ multiplex PCR, and TCRdb holds only the in-frame ones, with some missing. V and J calls and clone size are given by that table; D and trimming were obtained from the DNA. The table lists about 120,000 clones, about 80% of them singletons. V shed 0 bases and J shed 4 bases, with 13 bases lying between them. Germline CDR1 reads SGHRS; CDR2 reads YFSETQ. The CDR3 contains 15 residues. This rearrangement joins TRBV5-1 to TRBJ1-1, with D perhaps TRBD1 (6 bases). Sequenced input: peripheral blood. This receptor was obtained from a woman aged 80 or over with acute or convalescent COVID-19. DNA for the CDR3: TGCGCCAGCAGCTTGGACAGGGTATGGGGCACTGAAGCTTTCTTT. This codes for CASSLDRVWGTEAFF.